The 3 T cell receptor beta chains given below trace back to one sample, sequenced in a study of blood T cells in healthy people across ages. A second PCR, run for roughly 7 to 12 cycles, used a sample-barcoded 5' primer plus a J-beta primer mix. TCRdb re-derived calls from the 5' RACE reads in MiXCR, one entry per CDR3 protein. The table lists some 750,000 distinct CDR3 sequences, about 24% of them singletons, with about 20% in the top ten. The sample was blood. The receptors come from a man between 70 and 80 years old in good health.

As for this clonotype: The junction does not match germline at one end; this may be a read error. DNA for the CDR3: TGTGCCAGCAGTCCCGTTAACCATGGCTACACCTTC. Its protein product is CASSPVNHGYTF. The rearrangement links TRBV12-3 or TRBV12-4 to TRBJ1-2; D ambiguous. The CDR3 is 12 residues long.

This clonotype was detected ten times or more. The chain is built from TRBV18 and TRBJ1-5; no clear D. CDR3 length equals 17 residues. Germline V gives CDR1 KGHSH, CDR2 LQKENI. V was pared by 0 bases and J by 5 bases, with 17 bases between. CDR3 in amino acids: CASSPPAGAVGHQPQHF. The CDR3 DNA reads TGTGCCAGCTCACCACCGGCGGGCGCGGTAGGGCATCAGCCCCAGCATTTT.

The J gene is TRBJ1-4, the V gene TRBV7-2; 7 nucleotides match TRBD1. The ends lost 4 bases at V and 7 bases at J; junction bases unmatched: 6. CDR1 is SGHTA, CDR2 FQGNSA, per germline. The CDR3 is made up of 14 amino acids. DNA for the CDR3: TGTGCCAGCAGCTCTAGGGGGCGGGGTGAAAAACTGTTTTTT. This encodes CASSSRGRGEKLFF.